Listed below are T cell receptor beta chains from one sample, sequenced in a study of OX40 agonist ivuxolimab in advanced cancers. TCRdb's table, derived via immunoSEQ multiplex PCR, lists solely in-frame clones and lacks some. The sample lists tens of thousands of clones, approximately 80% occurring once. Source: CD4+ or CD8+ T cells sorted from blood, taken in a trial of the OX40 agonist ivuxolimab. These receptors originate from an adult with an advanced solid tumor such as melanoma, head and neck, liver or kidney cancer. Both conserved end residues are part of each CDR3. The order of the fields is J gene, V gene, CDR3 protein.

j_gene: TRBJ2-4; v_gene: TRBV9; CDR3aa: CASSVDGGAGVKNIQYF
j_gene: TRBJ2-7; v_gene: TRBV7-6; CDR3aa: CASSLSRGDEQYF
j_gene: TRBJ1-1; v_gene: TRBV19; CDR3aa: CASSTVGTEAFF
j_gene: TRBJ2-7; v_gene: TRBV5-1; CDR3aa: CASSRSGQIYEQYF
j_gene: TRBJ2-3; v_gene: TRBV5-6; CDR3aa: CASSWGQGSTDTQYF
j_gene: TRBJ2-7; v_gene: TRBV6-5; CDR3aa: CASSRETGLIYEQYF
j_gene: TRBJ1-5; v_gene: TRBV10-1; CDR3aa: CASSPSWGQPQHF
j_gene: TRBJ2-2; v_gene: TRBV19; CDR3aa: CASGTSGGASTGELFF
j_gene: TRBJ2-3; v_gene: TRBV19; CDR3aa: CASSPGLVSGPDTQYF
j_gene: TRBJ2-5; v_gene: TRBV19; CDR3aa: CASRPLGVETQYF
j_gene: TRBJ1-5; v_gene: TRBV19; CDR3aa: CASSIGPDPPQHF
j_gene: TRBJ2-6; v_gene: TRBV5-4; CDR3aa: CASSLPRTSPFGANVLTF
j_gene: TRBJ2-2; v_gene: TRBV6-1; CDR3aa: CASSKGIPGELFF
j_gene: TRBJ1-1; v_gene: TRBV6-4; CDR3aa: CASSIQGGGTEAFF
j_gene: TRBJ2-7; v_gene: TRBV7-3; CDR3aa: CASRSPGGEQYF
j_gene: TRBJ2-5; v_gene: TRBV7-3; CDR3aa: CASSPDRGYPETQYF
j_gene: TRBJ2-5; v_gene: TRBV19; CDR3aa: CASSIDLHRGTQYF
j_gene: TRBJ1-1; v_gene: TRBV11-2; CDR3aa: CASSPPSSLTEAFF
j_gene: TRBJ1-5; v_gene: TRBV6-5; CDR3aa: CASVPRAGVNQPQHF
j_gene: TRBJ2-3; v_gene: TRBV7-7; CDR3aa: CASSFSGATDTQYF
j_gene: TRBJ1-5; v_gene: TRBV14; CDR3aa: CASSQWVNQPQHF
j_gene: TRBJ1-1; v_gene: TRBV19; CDR3aa: CASSIKVVAPEAFF
j_gene: TRBJ1-5; v_gene: TRBV19; CDR3aa: CASSIDLSAGLWPQHF
j_gene: TRBJ1-1; v_gene: TRBV5-5; CDR3aa: CASSFLGGNSFF
j_gene: TRBJ2-7; v_gene: TRBV5-1; CDR3aa: CASSLRESDGEQYF